This T cell receptor beta chain is drawn from a study of blood T cells in healthy people across ages. The J segment lost 0 bases and the V segment lost 4 bases, leaving 14 bases of the junction unmatched. Germline assignment: CDR1 DFQATT and CDR2 SNEGSKA (reference sequence). The CDR3 is 18 residues long. A second roughly 6 to 12 cycle PCR used barcoded and J-beta primers. TCRdb reprocessed the 5' RACE reads via MiXCR and lists one record per CDR3 protein. The table includes 650,000 to 800,000 distinct CDR3 sequences, 40% to 50% detected once. The V call is TRBV20-1, the J call TRBJ2-5; 10 bases agree with TRBD1. Material for sequencing was blood. This TCR came from a man aged 55-75 years in good health. In DNA, the CDR3 is TGCAGTGCTACACCGGGGACAGGGGCTTTATGGTACCAAGAGACCCAGTACTTC. It is translated as CSATPGTGALWYQETQYF.